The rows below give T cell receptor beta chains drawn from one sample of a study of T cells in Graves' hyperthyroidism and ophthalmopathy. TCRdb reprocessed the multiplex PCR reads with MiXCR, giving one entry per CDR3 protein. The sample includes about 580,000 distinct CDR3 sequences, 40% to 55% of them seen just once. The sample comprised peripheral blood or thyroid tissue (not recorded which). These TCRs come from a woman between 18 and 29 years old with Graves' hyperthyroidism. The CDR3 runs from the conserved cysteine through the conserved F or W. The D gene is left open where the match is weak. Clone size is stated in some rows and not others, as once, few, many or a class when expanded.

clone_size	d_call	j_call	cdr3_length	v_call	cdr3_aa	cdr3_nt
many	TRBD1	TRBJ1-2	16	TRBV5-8	CASSANTDRGLYGYTF	TGTGCCAGCAGCGCCAATACCGACAGGGGCCTCTATGGCTACACCTTC
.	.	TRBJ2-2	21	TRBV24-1	CATSDQIAGGYNEQFFGELFF	.
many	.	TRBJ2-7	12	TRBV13	CASSLGRSGLYF	TGTGCCAGCAGCTTAGGCCGGTCGGGCCTGTACTTC
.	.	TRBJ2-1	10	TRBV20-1	CSAISGEQFF	TGCAGTGCTATTAGCGGAGAGCAGTTCTTC
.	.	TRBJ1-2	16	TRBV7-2	CASSLEKESGGYGYTF	TGTGCCAGCAGCTTAGAAAAGGAGTCTGGGGGGTATGGCTACACCTTC
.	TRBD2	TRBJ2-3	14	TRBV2	CASSGTSGTDTQYF	TGTGCCAGCAGCGGGACTAGCGGCACAGATACGCAGTATTTT
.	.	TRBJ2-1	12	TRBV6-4	CASSDPYSEQFF	TGTGCCAGCAGTGACCCGTACTCAGAACAGTTCTTC
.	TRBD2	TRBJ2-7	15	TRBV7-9	CASSLGLADYNEQYF	TGTGCCAGCAGCTTAGGCCTAGCGGACTACAATGAGCAGTACTTC
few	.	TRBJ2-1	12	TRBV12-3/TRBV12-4	CASSPSRNEQFF	TGTGCCAGCAGCCCCAGCCGGAATGAGCAGTTCTTC
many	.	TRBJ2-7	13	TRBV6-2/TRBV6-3	CASSYRDTYEQYF	TGTGCCAGCAGTTACCGGGACACCTACGAGCAGTACTTC
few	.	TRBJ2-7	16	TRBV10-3	CAISEWAALSDNEQYF	TGTGCCATCAGTGAATGGGCAGCCCTAAGTGACAATGAGCAGTACTTC
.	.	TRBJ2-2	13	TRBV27	CASRVTGSGELFF	TGTGCCAGCAGAGTTACAGGGAGCGGGGAGCTGTTTTTT
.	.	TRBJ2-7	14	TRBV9	CASSVATGSVEQYF	TGTGCCAGCAGCGTAGCCACGGGATCGGTCGAGCAGTACTTC
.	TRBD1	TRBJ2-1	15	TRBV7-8	CASSLEGTGGNEQFF	TGTGCCAGCAGCTTAGAGGGGACAGGGGGAAATGAGCAGTTCTTC
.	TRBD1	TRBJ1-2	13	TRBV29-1	CSSRDRGNYGYTF	TGCAGCTCCCGGGACAGGGGGAACTATGGCTACACCTTC
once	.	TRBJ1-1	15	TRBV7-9	CASSSPSVTHTEAFF	TGTGCCAGCAGCTCACCATCAGTCACGCACACTGAAGCTTTCTTT
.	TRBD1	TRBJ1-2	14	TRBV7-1	CASSSRDRGYGYTF	TGTGCCAGCAGCTCCCGGGACAGAGGCTATGGCTACACCTTC
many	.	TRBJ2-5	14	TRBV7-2	CASSPWGYQETQYF	TGTGCCAGCAGCCCTTGGGGTTACCAAGAGACCCAGTACTTC
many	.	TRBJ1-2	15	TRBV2	CASRRTPAYGYGYTF	TGTGCCAGCAGGAGGACCCCGGCCTACGGTTATGGCTACACCTTC
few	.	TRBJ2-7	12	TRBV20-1	CSARDIGYEQYF	TGCAGTGCTAGAGATATAGGTTACGAGCAGTACTTC
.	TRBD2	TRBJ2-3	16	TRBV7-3	CASSLLGGRSTDTQYF	TGTGCCAGCAGCTTATTGGGCGGGAGGTCCACAGATACGCAGTATTTT
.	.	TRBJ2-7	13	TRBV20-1	CSARSSGSYEQYF	TGCAGTGCCCGGTCCAGCGGATCCTACGAGCAGTACTTC
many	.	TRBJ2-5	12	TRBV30	CAWSGPQETQYF	TGTGCCTGGAGTGGCCCACAAGAGACCCAGTACTTC
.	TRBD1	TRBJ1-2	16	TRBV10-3	CAISTDRVGNNYGYTF	TGTGCCATCAGTACGGACAGGGTGGGGAATAACTATGGCTACACCTTC
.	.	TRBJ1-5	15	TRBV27	CASSLSPHSNQPQHF	TGTGCCAGCAGTTTATCTCCACATAGCAATCAGCCCCAGCATTTT
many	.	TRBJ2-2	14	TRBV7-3	CASSGQGDVGELFF	TGTGCCAGCAGCGGACAAGGGGACGTCGGGGAGCTGTTTTTT
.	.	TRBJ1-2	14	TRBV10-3	CAISAGAANYGYTF	TGTGCCATCAGTGCAGGCGCGGCAAACTATGGCTACACCTTC
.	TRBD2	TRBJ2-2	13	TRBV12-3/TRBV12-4	CASRRGNTGELSW	TGTGCCAGCAGGCGGGGGAACACCGGGGAGCTGTCTTGG
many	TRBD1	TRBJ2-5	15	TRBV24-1	CATSDTGTGPETQYF	TGTGCCACCAGTGACACCGGGACAGGACCAGAGACCCAGTACTTC
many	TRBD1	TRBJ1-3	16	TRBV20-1	CSARGQGSSSGNTIYF	TGCAGTGCTAGGGGACAGGGGTCCTCCTCTGGAAACACCATATATTTT
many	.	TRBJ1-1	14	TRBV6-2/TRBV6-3	CATSWTVMNTEAFF	TGTGCCACCTCCTGGACAGTTATGAACACTGAAGCTTTCTTT
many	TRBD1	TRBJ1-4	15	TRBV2	CASSFRTGEEEKLFF	TGTGCCAGCAGTTTTCGGACAGGGGAGGAAGAAAAACTGTTTTTT
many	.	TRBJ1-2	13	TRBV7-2	CASSLDEGNGYTF	TGTGCCAGCAGCTTAGATGAGGGAAATGGCTACACCTTC
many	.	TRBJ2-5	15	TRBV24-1	CATSDTRQDQETQYF	TGTGCCACCAGTGACACTCGACAGGACCAAGAGACCCAGTACTTC
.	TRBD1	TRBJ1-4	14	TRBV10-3	CAIRMGQFDEKLFF	TGTGCCATCAGGATGGGACAGTTCGATGAAAAACTGTTTTTT
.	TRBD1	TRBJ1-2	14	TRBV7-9	CASSWGTGNYGYTF	TGTGCCAGCAGCTGGGGGACAGGGAACTATGGCTACACCTTC
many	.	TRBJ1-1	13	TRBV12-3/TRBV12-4	CASSLFAGHEAFF	TGTGCCAGCAGTTTGTTCGCAGGACACGAAGCTTTCTTT
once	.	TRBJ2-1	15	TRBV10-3	CAISESSDSYNEQFF	TGTGCCATCAGTGAGTCTAGCGACTCGTACAATGAGCAGTTCTTC
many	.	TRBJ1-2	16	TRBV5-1	CASSLDIGGVGYGYTF	TGCGCCAGCAGCTTGGATATTGGGGGGGTTGGCTATGGCTACACCTTC
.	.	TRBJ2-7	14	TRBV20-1	CSARPRLSTDTQYF	TGCAGTGCCCGACCCCGACTAAGCACAGATACGCAGTACTTC
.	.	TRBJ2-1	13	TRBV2	CASSPDVNNEQFF	TGTGCCAGCAGTCCGGACGTCAACAATGAGCAGTTCTTC
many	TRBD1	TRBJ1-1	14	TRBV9	CASSRQGGNTEAFF	TGTGCCAGCAGCAGACAGGGGGGGAACACTGAAGCTTTCTTT
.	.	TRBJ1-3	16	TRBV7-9	CANSVGGVGAGNTIYF	TGTGCCAACAGCGTGGGGGGTGTCGGTGCTGGAAACACCATATATTTT
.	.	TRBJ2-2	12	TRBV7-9	CASSQVVGELFF	TGCGCCAGCAGCCAAGTGGTCGGGGAGCTGTTTTTT
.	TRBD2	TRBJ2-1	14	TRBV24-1	CATIAGVAYNEQFF	TGTGCCACCATAGCGGGAGTAGCCTACAATGAGCAGTTCTTC
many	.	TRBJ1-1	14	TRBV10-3	CAISETGQNTEAFF	TGTGCCATCAGTGAAACGGGACAGAACACTGAAGCTTTCTTT